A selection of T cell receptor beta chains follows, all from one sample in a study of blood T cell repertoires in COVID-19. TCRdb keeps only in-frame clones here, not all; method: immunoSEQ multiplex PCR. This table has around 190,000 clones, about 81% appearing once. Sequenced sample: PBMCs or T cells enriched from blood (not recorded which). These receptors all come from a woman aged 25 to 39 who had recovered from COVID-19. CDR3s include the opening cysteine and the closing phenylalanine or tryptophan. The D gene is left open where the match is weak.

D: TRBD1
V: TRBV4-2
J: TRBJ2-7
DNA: TGTGCCAGCAGCGAGGGGACAGGGCGATACGAGCAGTACTTC
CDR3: CASSEGTGRYEQYF

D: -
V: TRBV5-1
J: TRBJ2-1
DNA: TGCGCCAGCAGCGATTGGGCGGCGGACAGTTCATTTTTCTTC
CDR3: CASSDWAADSSFFF

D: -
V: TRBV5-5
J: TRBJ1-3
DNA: TGTGCCAGCAGCCCAGCGGGGGCAGTAGGAAACACCATATATTTT
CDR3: CASSPAGAVGNTIYF

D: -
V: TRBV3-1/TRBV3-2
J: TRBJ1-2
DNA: TGTGCCAGCAGCCAAGAAGTGGGAGCGAGTGGCTACACCTTC
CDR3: CASSQEVGASGYTF

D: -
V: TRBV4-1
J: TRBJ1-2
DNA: TGCGCCAGCAGCCCCGACCCGACAGTTAACTATGGCTACACCTTC
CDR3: CASSPDPTVNYGYTF

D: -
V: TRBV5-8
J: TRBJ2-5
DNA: TGTGCCAGCAGACCACTAGCTTTATTAGAGACCCAGTACTTC
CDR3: CASRPLALLETQYF

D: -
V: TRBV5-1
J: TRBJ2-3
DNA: TGCGCCAGCAGCCCCCGGACAGCTAGCACAGATACGCAGTATTTT
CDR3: CASSPRTASTDTQYF

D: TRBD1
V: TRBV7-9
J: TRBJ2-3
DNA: TGTGCCAGCAGTCGAGGACAGGGGGGAGATACGCAGTATTTT
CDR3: CASSRGQGGDTQYF

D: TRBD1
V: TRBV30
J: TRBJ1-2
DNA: TGTGCCTGGAGTGGAATAGACAGGGGAACTAACTATGGCTACACCTTC
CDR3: CAWSGIDRGTNYGYTF

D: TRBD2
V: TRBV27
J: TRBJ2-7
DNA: TGTGCCAGCAGTATAACAAGACTAGCGGGAGTTGCAAACGAGCAGTACTTC
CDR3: CASSITRLAGVANEQYF

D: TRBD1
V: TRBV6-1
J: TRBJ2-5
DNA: TGTGCCAGCAGTGAAACAGGGGTGAAGTTAGAGACCCAGTACTTC
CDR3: CASSETGVKLETQYF

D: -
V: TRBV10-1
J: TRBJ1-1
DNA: TGCGCCAGCAGTGGAGGGTATCTTGAAGCTTTCTTT
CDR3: CASSGGYLEAFF

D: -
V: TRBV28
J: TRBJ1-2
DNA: TGTGCCAGCAGTTTAGTAGACATCGGCTACACCTTC
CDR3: CASSLVDIGYTF